These 27 T cell receptor beta chains were sequenced from one sample in a study of shared T cell receptors in the human thymus. TCRdb's table, derived via immunoSEQ multiplex PCR, lists solely in-frame clones and lacks some. The repertoire holds approximately 660,000 clones, with roughly 88% as singletons. The same sample was also used in a study of human thymus T cells.

The specimen was thymocytes. All receptors derive from a boy younger than two with a congenital heart defect.

CDR3 DNA sequence: TGTGCTAGTGGTTTGGATGACAAGGGAAACACCATATATTTT. It codes for CASGLDDKGNTIYF. The genes are TRBV12-5 and TRBJ1-3, with D hard to call. V was pared by 1 base and J by 4 bases, with 8 bases between. The germline gives CDR1 LGHNT, CDR2 FRNRAP. CDR3 size: 14 residues.

The chain is built from TRBV9 and TRBJ1-2; D is possibly TRBD1 (6 bases). The V gene lost 4 bases and the J gene lost 4 bases, with 17 bases spanning the gap. Germline values: CDR1 SGDLS, CDR2 YYNGEE. The CDR3 contains 15 residues. The chain's CDR3 is CASSTRGGRLYGYTF. CDR3 in DNA: TGTGCCAGCAGCACGAGGGGGGGACGACTCTATGGCTACACCTTC.

The chain has TRBV5-8 and TRBJ1-5; perhaps TRBD1 as D (5 bases). Germline V CDR1 and CDR2: SGHTS, YDEGEE. Trimming took off 2 bases at V and 1 base at J, with 13 bases between the two ends. CDR3 length equals 16 residues. The CDR3: CASSFHLGVSNQPQHF. The CDR3 DNA reads as TGTGCCAGCAGCTTTCATCTAGGGGTAAGCAATCAGCCCCAGCATTTT.

V gene TRBV25-1 combines with J gene TRBJ2-1, with D perhaps matching TRBD2 (5 bases). The V end lost 1 base, the J end lost 2 bases, and 9 bases lay between the germline ends. The CDR3 totals 15 residues. Germline lookup yields CDR1 MGHDK and CDR2 SYGVNS. The CDR3 sequence: CASSEWTGTYNEQFF. The CDR3 region has the DNA TGTGCCAGCAGTGAATGGACCGGGACCTACAATGAGCAGTTCTTC. Supplemented by reference TRBV25-1 and TRBJ2-1, the full variable domain reads EADIYQTPRYLVIGTGKKITLECSQTMGHDKMYWYQQDPGMELHLIHYSYGVNSTEKGDLSSESTVSRIRTEHFPLTLESARPSHTSQYLCASSEWTGTYNEQFFGPGTRLTVL.

The chain links TRBV28 to TRBJ2-1; the match to TRBD1 covers 12 bases. CDR3 size: 19 residues. The germline gives CDR1 MDHEN, CDR2 SYDVKM. Trimming at V came to 6 bases and at J to 5 bases, leaving 17 bases not matched to a gene. CDR3 sequence: CASRPPGQGAVGPDNEQFF. In nucleotides, the CDR3 is TGTGCCAGCAGACCACCGGGACAGGGGGCGGTAGGCCCGGACAATGAGCAGTTCTTC.

The V call is TRBV21-1, the J call TRBJ1-5; the D call of TRBD1 is as the table states it, not checked on the DNA. TRBV21-1 is a pseudogene segment. The CDR3 spans 14 residues. CDR3 sequence (DNA): TGTGCCAGCCCAGGGGGCGTGAGCAATCAGCCCCAGCATTTT. Its translation: CASPGGVSNQPQHF.

The chain couples TRBV18 to TRBJ2-1; 13 positions match TRBD2. V was clipped by 1 base and J by 5 bases; unmatched bases: 8. From germline, CDR1 is KGHSH and CDR2 LQKENI. The CDR3 is 18 residues long. The CDR3 loop is CASSPRGTSGNFHNEQFF. In DNA form, the CDR3 reads TGTGCCAGCTCACCACGTGGGACTAGCGGGAACTTCCACAATGAGCAGTTCTTC.

The V and J genes are TRBV6-1 and TRBJ2-2, with D maybe TRBD1 (6 bases). V was clipped by 11 bases and J by 5 bases, with 18 bases between them. CDR1 MNHNS and CDR2 SASEGT come from the germline V gene. The CDR3 is 14 residues long. The DNA for the CDR3 is TGTGCCGGCACAGGGCAGGGGAGAACCGGGGAGCTGTTTTTT. Amino acids: CAGTGQGRTGELFF.

The DNA for the CDR3 is TGTGCCAGCAGCTTAAAGGGGAAGGAGACCCAGTACTTC. It yields the protein CASSLKGKETQYF. The gene calls are TRBV7-9 and TRBJ2-5, with a weak D call TRBD1 (5 bases). The CDR3 extends over 13 amino acids. The germline gives CDR1 SEHNR, CDR2 FQNEAQ (reference sequence). Trimming stripped 2 bases from V and 5 bases from J, with 9 bases between.

The chain joins TRBV6-1 to TRBJ2-5; D is possibly TRBD2 (5 bases). This CDR3 spans 11 amino acids. Germline CDR1 is MNHNS and CDR2 is SASEGT. Trimming took 8 bases from V and 5 from J, leaving 9 bases between them. The CDR3 loop is CASPSGETQYF. The CDR3 region has the DNA TGTGCCAGCCCGTCGGGGGAGACCCAGTACTTC.

The chain has TRBV15 and TRBJ2-2, with 10 bases identical to TRBD2. V was clipped by 4 bases and J by 6 bases; unmatched bases: 5. Germline V gene sequence: CDR1 LNHNV, CDR2 YYDKDF (reference sequence). CDR3 length: 15 amino acids. CDR3 loop: CATSTGTSEAGELFF. For the CDR3, the DNA is TGTGCCACCAGCACGGGGACTAGCGAGGCCGGGGAGCTGTTTTTT.

About this clone itself: The final CDR3 position lacks the conserved phenylalanine or tryptophan, pointing to a likely read error. The chain uses TRBV5-4 and TRBJ2-7; perhaps TRBD1 as D (6 bases). The germline V and J ends were trimmed by 4 bases and 3 bases, with 14 bases remaining between them. The CDR3 runs 14 residues. Germline-derived CDR1 and CDR2 are SGHNT and YYREEE (reference sequence). The CDR3 nucleotides are TGTGCCAGCAGCGTGGGACACAAGAGCTACGAGCAGTACTTA. Translating it yields CASSVGHKSYEQYL.

V and J are TRBV28 and TRBJ1-5; possibly TRBD1 for D (6 bases). The V end lost 5 bases, the J end lost 3 bases, and 14 bases lay between the germline ends. The CDR3 has 15 residues. The germline V gene encodes CDR1 MDHEN and CDR2 SYDVKM. CDR3 in amino acids: CASSDSQGHNQPQHF. CDR3 coding DNA: TGTGCCAGCAGTGACTCACAGGGACACAATCAGCCCCAGCATTTT.

This clone has more than one count but fewer than ten. J is TRBJ2-1 and V is TRBV28, with a weak D call TRBD1 (6 bases). The germline CDR1 and CDR2 sequences are MDHEN and SYDVKM. The CDR3 is made up of 17 amino acids. V gave up 5 bases and J gave up 10 bases, with 27 bases separating them. CDR3: CASSNLNRDPQHREQFF. Written as DNA, the CDR3 is TGTGCCAGCAGTAATTTAAACAGGGATCCTCAACACAGGGAGCAGTTCTTC.

The chain has TRBV4-3 and TRBJ2-1; 7 bases map to TRBD2. This CDR3 has 19 amino acids. Trimming cost V 1 base and J 7 bases; bases outside gene matches: 19. Germline-derived CDR1 and CDR2 are LGHNA and YSLEER. The CDR3 here is CASSQVPARGAGAENEQFF. The DNA for the CDR3 is TGCGCCAGCAGCCAAGTTCCCGCGCGAGGGGCGGGAGCCGAGAATGAGCAGTTCTTC.

This chain's CDR3 is CASSLWYMSASSGNTIYF. In DNA form, the CDR3 reads TGTGCCAGCAGTTTATGGTATATGTCCGCGAGCTCTGGAAACACCATATATTTT. The chain uses TRBV28 and TRBJ1-3; D gene unclear. The CDR3 totals 18 residues. V gave up 0 bases and J gave up 0 bases, with 15 bases separating them. Germline V gene lookup returns CDR1 MDHEN and CDR2 SYDVKM.

V gene TRBV7-9 combines with J gene TRBJ1-4, with unresolved D. The V and J ends lost 1 base and 4 bases respectively, with 7 bases between them. The CDR3 has 14 residues. Per germline, CDR1 SEHNR and CDR2 FQNEAQ (reference sequence). In nucleotides, the CDR3 is TGTGCCAGCAGCTTAGGTCCGGGTAATGAAAAACTGTTTTTT. It yields the protein CASSLGPGNEKLFF.

This chain connects TRBV2 to TRBJ2-5, with D tentatively TRBD2 (6 bases). V shed 3 bases and J shed 10 bases, with 9 bases lying between them. In germline, CDR1 is SNHLY, CDR2 FYNNEI. This CDR3 has 11 amino acids. CDR3 sequence (DNA): TGTGCCAGCAGTGAGGAGGGAGGCCAGTACTTC. It specifies CASSEEGGQYF.

This clone was seen only once. J is TRBJ2-3 and V is TRBV2; the match to TRBD2 covers 8 bases. Unmatched junction bases numbered 8, after V lost 3 bases and J lost 3 bases. Germline V gene lookup returns CDR1 SNHLY and CDR2 FYNNEI. This CDR3 contains 16 residues. The CDR3 loop is CASSDASGRETDTQYF. The CDR3 nucleotides read TGTGCCAGCAGTGATGCCAGCGGGAGAGAAACAGATACGCAGTATTTT.

The sample holds one count of this clone. This chain uses TRBV18 with TRBJ2-1, with 10 nucleotides matching TRBD2. The V gene's germline CDR1 is KGHSH and CDR2 LQKENI. Losses at the gene ends were 6 bases for V and 7 bases for J; bases not matched to a gene: 12. CDR3 length equals 16 residues. CDR3: CASSQGGSSGRNEQFF. CDR3 nucleotides: TGTGCCAGCTCGCAGGGCGGCTCTAGCGGGAGAAATGAGCAGTTCTTC. The variable domain in full, completed from reference TRBV18 and TRBJ2-1, reads NAGVMQNPRHLVRRRGQEARLRCSPMKGHSHVYWYRQLPEEGLKFMVYLQKENIIDESGMPKERFSAEFPKEGPSILRIQQVVRGDSAAYFCASSQGGSSGRNEQFFGPGTRLTVL.

The CDR3: CSVTQTGRNYGYTF. CDR3 DNA sequence: TGCAGCGTCACCCAGACAGGGCGAAACTATGGCTACACCTTC. The chain joins TRBV29-1 to TRBJ1-2; the match to TRBD1 covers 7 bases. This CDR3 is built from 14 residues. Germline CDR1 reads SQVTM; CDR2 reads ANQGSEA. The ends lost 6 bases at V and 2 bases at J; junction bases unmatched: 9.

This clone was counted between two and nine times. The V and J genes are TRBV21-1 and TRBJ2-1; whether TRBD2, the table's D call, matches the DNA was not checked. TRBV21-1 is given as a pseudogene. The CDR3 extends over 17 amino acids. The CDR3, as DNA: TGTGCCAGCAGCAAAGGGCTAGCGGGAGTAAGGGACAATGAGCAGTTCTTC. Translated: CASSKGLAGVRDNEQFF.

The chain combines TRBV4-2 with TRBJ2-7, with a possible D match to TRBD2 (5 bases). The CDR3 totals 14 residues. The V and J ends lost 4 bases and 0 bases respectively, with 10 bases between them. Germline V gene lookup returns CDR1 LGHNA and CDR2 YNFKEQ. The CDR3 nucleotides are TGTGCCAGCAGCCCCTTAGCGACCTCCTACGAGCAGTACTTC. Residues: CASSPLATSYEQYF.

The chain is built from TRBV28 and TRBJ2-3; possible D gene TRBD1, 5 bases. Germline V lookup: CDR1 MDHEN, CDR2 SYDVKM. Trimming shortened V by 5 bases and J by 1 base, and 10 bases separated the two germline ends. CDR3 length: 14 amino acids. CDR3 nucleotides: TGTGCCAGCAGTCTAGGGGCCGGCACAGATACGCAGTATTTT. It yields the protein CASSLGAGTDTQYF.

The chain has TRBV2 and TRBJ2-7; the D gene is possibly TRBD1 (5 bases). The CDR3 runs to 12 residues. CDR1 is SNHLY and CDR2 is FYNNEI in the germline V gene. The ends were cut back, 11 bases at V and 3 bases at J, with 14 bases in the middle. The CDR3 DNA follows: TGTGCCCCCGGACCAGGGTACTACGAGCAGTACTTC. This sequence encodes CAPGPGYYEQYF.

The V and J genes are TRBV7-2 and TRBJ1-5, with a weak D call TRBD1 (5 bases). This CDR3 is built from 15 residues. Trimming took off 1 base at V and 6 bases at J, with 13 bases between the two ends. Germline CDR1 SGHTA, CDR2 FQGNSA. The CDR3 nucleotides read TGTGCCAGCAGCTTAGGGGCCGGGGGGGGTCAGCCCCAGCATTTT. Amino acid sequence: CASSLGAGGGQPQHF. Full variable domain (rest looked up from reference TRBV7-2 and TRBJ1-5): GAGVSQSPSNKVTEKGKDVELRCDPISGHTALYWYRQSLGQGLEFLIYFQGNSAPDKSGLPSDRFSAERTGGSVSTLTIQRTQQEDSAVYLCASSLGAGGGQPQHFGDGTRLSIL.

This clone was detected only a few times. The chain joins TRBV7-2 to TRBJ2-2; 9 bases map to TRBD2. This CDR3 is built from 19 residues. With 5 bases clipped from V and 4 bases from J, the junction kept 17 bases outside the gene matches. CDR1 is SGHTA and CDR2 is FQGNSA in the germline V gene. The CDR3 protein is CASSREVAGGVKGTGELFF. In DNA form, the CDR3 reads TGTGCCAGCAGCCGTGAAGTGGCGGGAGGGGTGAAGGGCACCGGGGAGCTGTTTTTT. Full variable domain (missing parts from reference TRBV7-2 and TRBJ2-2): GAGVSQSPSNKVTEKGKDVELRCDPISGHTALYWYRQSLGQGLEFLIYFQGNSAPDKSGLPSDRFSAERTGGSVSTLTIQRTQQEDSAVYLCASSREVAGGVKGTGELFFGEGSRLTVL.